The clone carrying this TCR beta chain has ten or more counts. What it binds is not known. Between the trimmed V and J ends, which lost 5 bases and 4 bases, there was a span of 14 bases. The germline V gene encodes CDR1 SGHTA and CDR2 FQGNSA. This CDR3 contains 14 residues. Time point in this sample: newly diagnosed GD, antithyroid drugs for less than 3 months. There was RNA extracted from PBMCs, and the TCR library was made from it. CDR3 regions were amplified by Arm-PCR using iRepertoire HTBI primers to build TCR beta libraries. TCRdb redid the calling of the multiplex PCR reads with MiXCR, one entry per CDR3 protein. The sample contains a few hundred thousand distinct CDR3 sequences, approximately 13% of which appear only once. This sample is part of a study of regulatory T cells in long-lasting Graves disease. Overall study results and limits: There were preferences for TRBV28, TRBJ1-2 and TRBJ2-5 in persistent disease.

These same records also appear under a second study, on T cells in Graves' hyperthyroidism and ophthalmopathy. As that report states: Thyroid ultrasound, orbital computed tomography, clinical symptoms, and serum thyroxine and TRAb underpinned diagnoses. Carried out on the TCR CDR3, a first-round RT-PCR used the HTBI primer set.

The J gene is TRBJ1-1, the V gene TRBV7-2; no clear D gene. This specimen was peripheral blood mononuclear cells (PBMCs), taken at new diagnosis, from a patient treated with antithyroid drugs. The receptor comes from a man between 25 and 39 years old with Graves disease. The CDR3 region is CASSPRYVVTEAFF. The CDR3 DNA is TGTGCCAGCAGCCCGCGGTACGTAGTCACTGAAGCTTTCTTT.